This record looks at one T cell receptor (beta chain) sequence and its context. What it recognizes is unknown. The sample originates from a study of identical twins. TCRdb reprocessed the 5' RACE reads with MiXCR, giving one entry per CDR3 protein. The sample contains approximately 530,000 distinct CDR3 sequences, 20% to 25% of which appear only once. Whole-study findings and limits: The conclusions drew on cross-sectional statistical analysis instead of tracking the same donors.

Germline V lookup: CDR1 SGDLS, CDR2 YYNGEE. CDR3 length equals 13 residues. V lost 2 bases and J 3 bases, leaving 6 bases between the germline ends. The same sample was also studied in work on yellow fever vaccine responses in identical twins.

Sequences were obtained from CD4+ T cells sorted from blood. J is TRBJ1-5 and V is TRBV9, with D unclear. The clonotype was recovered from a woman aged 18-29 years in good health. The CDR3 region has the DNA TGTGCCAGCAGCGTCCAGGACAATCAGCCCCAGCATTTT. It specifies CASSVQDNQPQHF.